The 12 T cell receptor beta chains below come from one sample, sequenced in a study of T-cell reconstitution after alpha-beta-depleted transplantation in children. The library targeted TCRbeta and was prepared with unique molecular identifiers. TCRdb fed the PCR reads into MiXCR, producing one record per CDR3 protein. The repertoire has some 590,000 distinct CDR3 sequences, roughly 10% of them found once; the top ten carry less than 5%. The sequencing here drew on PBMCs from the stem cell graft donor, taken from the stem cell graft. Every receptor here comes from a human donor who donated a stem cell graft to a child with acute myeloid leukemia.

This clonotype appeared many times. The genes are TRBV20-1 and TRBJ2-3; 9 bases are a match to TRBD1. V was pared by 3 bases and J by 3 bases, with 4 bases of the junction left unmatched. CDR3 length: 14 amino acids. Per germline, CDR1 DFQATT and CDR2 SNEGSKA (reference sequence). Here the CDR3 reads CSARKGQGTDTQYF. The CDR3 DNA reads TGCAGTGCTAGGAAGGGACAGGGAACAGATACGCAGTATTTT.

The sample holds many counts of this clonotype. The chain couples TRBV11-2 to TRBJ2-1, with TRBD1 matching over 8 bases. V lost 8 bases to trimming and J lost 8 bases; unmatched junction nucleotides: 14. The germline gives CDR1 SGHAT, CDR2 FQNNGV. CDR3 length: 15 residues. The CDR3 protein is CASLSSGTGPYEQFF. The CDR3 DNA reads TGTGCCAGCCTATCGTCGGGGACAGGCCCATATGAGCAGTTCTTC.

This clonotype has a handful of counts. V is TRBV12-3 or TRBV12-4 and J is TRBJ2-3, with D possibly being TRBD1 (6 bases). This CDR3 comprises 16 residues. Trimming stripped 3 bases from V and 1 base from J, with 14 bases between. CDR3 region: CASSFQGTGRTDTQYF. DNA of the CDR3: TGTGCCAGCAGTTTTCAAGGAACAGGGCGCACAGATACGCAGTATTTT.

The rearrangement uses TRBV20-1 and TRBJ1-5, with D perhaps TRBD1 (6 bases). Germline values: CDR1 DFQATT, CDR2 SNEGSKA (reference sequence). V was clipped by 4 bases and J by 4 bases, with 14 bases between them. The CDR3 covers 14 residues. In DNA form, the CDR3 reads TGCAGTGCTACCCCCACAGGGCCTAATCAGCCCCAGCATTTT. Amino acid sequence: CSATPTGPNQPQHF.

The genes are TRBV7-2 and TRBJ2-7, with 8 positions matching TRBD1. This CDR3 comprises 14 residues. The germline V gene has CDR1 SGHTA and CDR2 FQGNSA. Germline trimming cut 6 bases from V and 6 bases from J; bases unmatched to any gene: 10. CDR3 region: CASSVGQGRSEQYF. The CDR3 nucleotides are TGTGCCAGCAGTGTCGGACAGGGTAGGAGCGAGCAGTACTTC.

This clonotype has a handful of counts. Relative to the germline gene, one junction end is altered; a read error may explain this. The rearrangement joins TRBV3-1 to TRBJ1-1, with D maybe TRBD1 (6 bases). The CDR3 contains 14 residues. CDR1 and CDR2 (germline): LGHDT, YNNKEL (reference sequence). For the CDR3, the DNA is TGTGCCAGCAGCCGCATAGGGGGGACCACTGAAGCTTCCTTT. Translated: CASSRIGGTTEASF.

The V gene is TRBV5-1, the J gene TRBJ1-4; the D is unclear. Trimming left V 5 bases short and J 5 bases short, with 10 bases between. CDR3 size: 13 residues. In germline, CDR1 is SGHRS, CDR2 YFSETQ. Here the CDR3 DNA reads TGCGCCAGCAGTCCGGGGTTAAATGAAAAACTGTTTTTT. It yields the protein CASSPGLNEKLFF.

In DNA, the CDR3 is TGTGCCAGCAGCCAGCGACAGGGGGAATTCTATGGCTACACCTTC. This gives the protein CASSQRQGEFYGYTF. The genes are TRBV3-1 and TRBJ1-2; 9 bases are a match to TRBD1. This CDR3 region has 15 residues. J lost 4 bases, V lost 3 bases, and 6 bases had no gene match. Germline V gives CDR1 LGHDT, CDR2 YNNKEL (reference sequence).

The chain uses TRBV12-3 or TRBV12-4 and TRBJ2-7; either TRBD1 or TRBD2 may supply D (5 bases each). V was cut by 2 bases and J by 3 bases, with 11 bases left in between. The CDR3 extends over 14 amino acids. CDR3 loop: CASSLKTADYEQYF. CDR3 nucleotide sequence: TGTGCCAGCAGTTTAAAGACAGCGGACTACGAGCAGTACTTC.

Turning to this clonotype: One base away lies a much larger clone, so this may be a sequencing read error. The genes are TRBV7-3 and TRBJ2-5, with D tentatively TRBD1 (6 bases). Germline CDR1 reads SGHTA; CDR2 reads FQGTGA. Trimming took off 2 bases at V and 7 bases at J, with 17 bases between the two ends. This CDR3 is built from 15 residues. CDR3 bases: TGTGCCAGCAGCTTAGGCAGGGGCCCCTTCGGGACCCAGTACTTC. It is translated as CASSLGRGPFGTQYF.

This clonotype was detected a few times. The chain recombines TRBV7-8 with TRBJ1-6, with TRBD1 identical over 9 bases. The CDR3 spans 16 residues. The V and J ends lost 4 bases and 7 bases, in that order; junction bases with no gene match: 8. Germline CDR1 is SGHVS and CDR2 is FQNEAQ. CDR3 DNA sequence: TGTGCCAGCAGCTCGGCGGGACAGGGCAGGAATTCACCCCTCCACTTT. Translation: CASSSAGQGRNSPLHF. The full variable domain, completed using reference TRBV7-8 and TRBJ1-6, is GAGVSQSPRYKVAKRGQDVALRCDPISGHVSLFWYQQALGQGPEFLTYFQNEAQLDKSGLPSDRFFAERPEGSVSTLKIQRTQQEDSAVYLCASSSAGQGRNSPLHFGNGTRLTVT.

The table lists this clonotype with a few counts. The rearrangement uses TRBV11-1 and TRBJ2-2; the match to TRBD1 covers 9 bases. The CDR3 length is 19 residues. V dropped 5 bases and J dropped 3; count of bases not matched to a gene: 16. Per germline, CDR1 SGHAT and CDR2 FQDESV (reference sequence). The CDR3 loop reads CASSAPGQGIEFDTGELFF. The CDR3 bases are TGTGCCAGCAGCGCCCCGGGACAGGGTATTGAGTTCGACACCGGGGAGCTGTTTTTT.